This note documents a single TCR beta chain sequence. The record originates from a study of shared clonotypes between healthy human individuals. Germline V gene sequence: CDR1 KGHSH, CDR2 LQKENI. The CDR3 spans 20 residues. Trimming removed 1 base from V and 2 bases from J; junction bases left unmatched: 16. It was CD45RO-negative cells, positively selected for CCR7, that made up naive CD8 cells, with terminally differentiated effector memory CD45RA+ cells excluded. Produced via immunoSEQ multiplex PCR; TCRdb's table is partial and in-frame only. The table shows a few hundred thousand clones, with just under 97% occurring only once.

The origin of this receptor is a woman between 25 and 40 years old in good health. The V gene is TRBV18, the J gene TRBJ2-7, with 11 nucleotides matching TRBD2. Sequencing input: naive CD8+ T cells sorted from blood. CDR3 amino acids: CASSPLSTPELAGEPYEQYF. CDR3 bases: TGTGCCAGCTCACCACTTAGCACACCGGAACTAGCGGGAGAACCCTACGAGCAGTACTTC.